The subject of this entry is one TCR beta chain. The target antigen is unknown. The germline V gene has CDR1 MGHRA and CDR2 YSYEKL. This CDR3 is 17 amino acids long. J was trimmed by 0 bases and V by 4 bases; bases with no gene match: 6. These data belong to a study of shared clonotypes between healthy human individuals. At a deep level, the assay was run. Some 30,000 T cell genomes, or about 190 ng DNA, went into the sorted-subset replicate PCRs. The protocol was immunoSEQ multiplex PCR, while the TCRdb copy is restricted to in-frame clones and leaves out a portion. Of over a million clones in the sample, around 98.5% were seen once. Whole-study findings and limits: Sampling included only blood; tissue repertoires likely differ.

Donation came from healthy HIV-negative adults that had no recent acute infections or vaccinations. Source material: naive CD4+ T cells sorted from blood. The sample's subset: CD45RA+ positively selected. The chain carries TRBV4-1 and TRBJ1-4; 9 nucleotides align to TRBD1. This sequence originates from a man in his thirties or forties in good health. CDR3 nucleotides: TGCGCCAGCAGCCGATTAGGACAGGGGTCAACTAATGAAAAACTGTTTTTT. It specifies CASSRLGQGSTNEKLFF.